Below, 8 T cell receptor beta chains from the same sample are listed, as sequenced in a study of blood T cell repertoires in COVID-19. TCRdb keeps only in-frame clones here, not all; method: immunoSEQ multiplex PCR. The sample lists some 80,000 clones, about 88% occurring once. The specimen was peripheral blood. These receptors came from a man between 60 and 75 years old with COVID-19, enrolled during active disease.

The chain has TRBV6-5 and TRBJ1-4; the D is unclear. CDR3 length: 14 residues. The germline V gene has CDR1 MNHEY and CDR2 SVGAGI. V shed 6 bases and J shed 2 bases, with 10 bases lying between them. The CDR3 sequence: CASRAQITNEKLFF. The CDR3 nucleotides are TGTGCCAGCAGAGCACAGATCACTAATGAAAAACTGTTTTTT.

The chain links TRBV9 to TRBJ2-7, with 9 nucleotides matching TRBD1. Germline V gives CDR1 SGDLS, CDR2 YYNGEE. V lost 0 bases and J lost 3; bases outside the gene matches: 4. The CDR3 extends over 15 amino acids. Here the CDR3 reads CASSVAGQGYYEQYF. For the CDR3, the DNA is TGTGCCAGCAGCGTAGCGGGACAGGGTTACTACGAGCAGTACTTC.

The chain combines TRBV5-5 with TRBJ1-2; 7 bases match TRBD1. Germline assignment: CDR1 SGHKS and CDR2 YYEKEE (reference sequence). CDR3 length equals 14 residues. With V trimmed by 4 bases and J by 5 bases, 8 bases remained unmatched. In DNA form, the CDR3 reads TGTGCCAGCAGCCCCCGGGACAGTCCGTATGGCTACACCTTC. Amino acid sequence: CASSPRDSPYGYTF.

CDR3 nucleotide sequence: TGTGCCAGTAGCCTCCCTAGCGGGAGCTCCTACAATGAGCAGTTCTTC. Translation gives CASSLPSGSSYNEQFF. The chain uses TRBV19 and TRBJ2-1, with 10 bases aligning to TRBD2. Germline CDR1 is LNHDA and CDR2 is SQIVND (reference sequence). Unmatched junction bases numbered 5, after V lost 6 bases and J lost 0 bases. CDR3 length equals 16 residues.

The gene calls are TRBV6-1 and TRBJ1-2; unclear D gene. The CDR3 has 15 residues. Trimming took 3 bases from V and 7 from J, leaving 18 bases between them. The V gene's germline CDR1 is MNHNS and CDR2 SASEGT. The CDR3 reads CASSDNGLAGLGYTF. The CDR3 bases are TGTGCCAGCAGTGATAACGGTTTGGCAGGTCTTGGCTACACCTTC.

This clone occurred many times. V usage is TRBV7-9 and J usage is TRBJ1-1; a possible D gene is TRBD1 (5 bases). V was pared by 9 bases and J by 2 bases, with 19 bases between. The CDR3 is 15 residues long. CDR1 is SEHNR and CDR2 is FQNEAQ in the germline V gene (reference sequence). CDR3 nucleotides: TGTGCCAGTACTCAAACTTACAGGCTTAACACTGAAGCTTTCTTT. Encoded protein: CASTQTYRLNTEAFF.

CDR3 sequence: CASSQTSGSVGETQYF. CDR3 DNA: TGTGCCAGCAGCCAAACTAGCGGGAGCGTCGGAGAGACCCAGTACTTC. This rearrangement joins TRBV3-1 (or the pseudogene TRBV3-2) to TRBJ2-5; 11 bases align to TRBD2. The CDR3 length is 16 residues. CDR1 LGHDT and CDR2 YNNKEL come from the germline V gene (reference sequence). Germline trimming cut 2 bases from V and 4 bases from J; bases unmatched to any gene: 6.

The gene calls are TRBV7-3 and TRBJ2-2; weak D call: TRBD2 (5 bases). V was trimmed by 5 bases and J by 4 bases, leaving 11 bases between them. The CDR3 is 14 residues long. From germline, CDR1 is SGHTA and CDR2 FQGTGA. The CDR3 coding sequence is TGTGCCAGCAGCGCCACTAGTTTCACCGGGGAGCTGTTTTTT. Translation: CASSATSFTGELFF.